This TCR beta chain was sequenced in a study of blood T cell repertoires in COVID-19. Overall study context: The analysed material was cDNA or gDNA that came from T cells, B-cell-depleted T cells, or PBMCs.

Only in-frame clones appear in the TCRdb table, and some are missing; sequencing was by immunoSEQ multiplex PCR. The data show 250,000 to 300,000 clones, approximately 91% seen once. Trimming removed 1 base from V and 3 bases from J, with 16 bases in between. Looked up from germline, CDR1 is SGHAT and CDR2 is FQNNGV. There are 17 residues in the CDR3. The receptor comes from a woman aged 35 to 49 with acute COVID-19. This sequence joins TRBV11-2 and TRBJ1-5, with D perhaps TRBD1 (5 bases). Sequencing was done on a sample of PBMCs or T cells enriched from blood (not recorded which). CDR3 amino acids: CASSLGHGGKINQPQHF. CDR3 nucleotides: TGTGCCAGCAGCTTAGGTCACGGGGGGAAAATCAATCAGCCCCAGCATTTT.